This TCR beta chain was identified in a study of blood T cell repertoires in COVID-19. Across the whole study: The United States, Italy and Spain were the sources of the acute and convalescent COVID-19 samples. Nucleic acid was either cDNA or gDNA, and it came from T cells, B-cell-depleted T cells, or PBMCs.

Original handling: Quantification of nucleated cells was approximated via reference gene primer amplification. Generated by immunoSEQ multiplex PCR, the TCRdb table keeps only in-frame clones and is missing some. D and trimming come from the DNA, and the V and J calls and clone size come from that table. The sample has roughly 150,000 clones, 70% to 85% seen once. V lost 1 base and J lost 5; bases outside the gene matches: 8. CDR1 and CDR2 from the germline V gene are SGHRS and YFSETQ. This CDR3 is built from 16 residues. This sequence originates from a woman between 50 and 59 years old in a cohort sampled during active or convalescent COVID-19. The chain combines TRBV5-1 with TRBJ2-4; 8 nucleotides agree with TRBD1. What was sequenced was peripheral blood. CDR3 amino acids: CASSLSPGGVQNIQYF. The DNA for the CDR3 is TGCGCCAGCAGCTTGTCCCCAGGGGGCGTCCAAAACATTCAGTACTTC.